These 18 T cell receptor beta chains came from one sample sequenced in a study of blood T cells in healthy people across ages (dated by TCRdb to between 2014 and 2016). Library creation used 5' RACE. For sequencing, an Illumina HiSeq 2500 was employed. A second PCR of roughly 6 to 12 cycles was performed with a sample-barcoded 5' primer and a J-beta primer mix. TCRdb redid the processing of the public reads, applying fastp at Q25 and MiXCR, and retained in-frame beta chains. Identical CDR3 protein sequences are pooled into one entry, listed with their most common genes and DNA. The sample profile shows 700,000 to 900,000 distinct CDR3 sequences; roughly 50% of them were found once. The top ten constitute about 42% of the sample. The sequenced material came from blood. The receptor set was obtained from a man older than 75 in good health.

The J gene is TRBJ1-2, the V gene TRBV5-1; 8 nucleotides align to TRBD1. V gave up 4 bases and J gave up 2 bases; unmatched junction bases: 10. Germline CDR1 SGHRS, CDR2 YFSETQ. The CDR3 extends over 16 amino acids. DNA for the CDR3: TGCGCCAGCAGCCCTGGTCTACAGGGGGGAAACTATGGCTACACCTTC. It encodes CASSPGLQGGNYGYTF.

This clonotype was picked up a small number of times. The rearrangement joins TRBV5-1 to TRBJ2-7, with 13 bases that match TRBD2. The CDR3 loop spans 14 amino acids. Per germline, CDR1 SGHRS and CDR2 YFSETQ. V lost 3 bases to trimming and J lost 6 bases; unmatched junction nucleotides: 3. CDR3 DNA sequence: TGCGCCAGCAGCTCTGGGACTAGCGGGATCGAGCAGTACTTC. Protein product: CASSSGTSGIEQYF.

This chain connects TRBV18 to TRBJ2-7; 8 bases match TRBD2. CDR3 length: 16 amino acids. J was trimmed by 5 bases and V by 4 bases; bases with no gene match: 13. Germline-derived CDR1 and CDR2 are KGHSH and LQKENI. The chain's CDR3 is CASSLRLTGGPNEQYF. Here the CDR3 DNA reads TGTGCCAGCTCACTACGACTAACGGGAGGGCCCAACGAGCAGTACTTC.

The V and J genes are TRBV5-6 and TRBJ2-3; a possible D gene is TRBD2 (6 bases). Germline loops: CDR1 SGHDT, CDR2 YYEEEE. The V gene lost 1 base and the J gene lost 0 bases, with 15 bases spanning the gap. The CDR3 length is 17 residues. This chain's CDR3 is CASSLWSPGTSTDTQYF. CDR3 DNA: TGTGCCAGCAGCTTGTGGAGCCCAGGGACTAGCACAGATACGCAGTATTTT.

V usage is TRBV6-5 and J usage is TRBJ2-5; TRBD2 is a possible D gene (6 bases). This CDR3 comprises 13 residues. V lost 6 bases and J lost 11, with 19 bases in between. The germline V gene encodes CDR1 MNHEY and CDR2 SVGAGI. CDR3 loop: CASRPGTSNEQYF. In DNA, the CDR3 is TGTGCCAGCAGACCCGGGACTTCCAATGAGCAGTACTTC.

The chain combines TRBV28 with TRBJ2-7, with TRBD2 as a possible D gene (5 bases). The CDR3 runs 14 residues. CDR1 is MDHEN and CDR2 is SYDVKM in the germline V gene. V was shortened by 3 bases and J by 6 bases, with 15 bases between the two germline ends. The DNA of the CDR3 is TGTGCCAGCAGTTTCCCACAGTATGGGAGCGAGCAGTACTTC. Protein: CASSFPQYGSEQYF. The whole variable domain, filled in from reference TRBV28 and TRBJ2-7, reads DVKVTQSSRYLVKRTGEKVFLECVQDMDHENMFWYRQDPGLGLRLIYFSYDVKMKEKGDIPEGYSVSREKKERFSLILESASTNQTSMYLCASSFPQYGSEQYFGPGTRLTVT.

The rearrangement uses TRBV9 and TRBJ2-6, with D unclear. The CDR3 is 15 residues long. The ends were cut back, 1 base at V and 0 bases at J, with 5 bases in the middle. Germline assignment: CDR1 SGDLS and CDR2 YYNGEE. CDR3 coding DNA: TGTGCCAGCAGCGTATGGGACTCTGGGGCCAACGTCCTGACTTTC. Translation: CASSVWDSGANVLTF.

The rearrangement uses TRBV27 and TRBJ1-1; D is possibly TRBD1 (5 bases). CDR3 length: 15 residues. V lost 2 bases to trimming and J lost 1 base, with 11 bases between them. The germline V gene encodes CDR1 MNHEY and CDR2 SMNVEV (reference sequence). In DNA form, the CDR3 reads TGTGCCAGCAGTTTAAGAGGGGTCGAGAACACTGAAGCTTTCTTT. It translates to CASSLRGVENTEAFF.

This clonotype came up a few times. The chain carries TRBV7-2 and TRBJ1-2; 8 bases match TRBD1. Trimming cost V 4 bases and J 4 bases; bases outside gene matches: 5. The CDR3 covers 14 residues. In germline, CDR1 is SGHTA, CDR2 FQGNSA. CDR3 residues: CASSSSDRVYGYTF. In DNA, the CDR3 is TGTGCCAGCAGCTCGTCGGACAGGGTCTATGGCTACACCTTC.

V and J are TRBV7-9 and TRBJ2-3; the match to TRBD2 covers 7 bases. J lost 2 bases, V lost 7 bases, and 9 bases had no gene match. Per the germline V gene, CDR1 is SEHNR and CDR2 is FQNEAQ (reference sequence). CDR3 size: 15 residues. The CDR3 loop reads CASTYPERDTDTQYF. The CDR3 region has the DNA TGTGCCAGCACCTACCCCGAGCGGGACACAGATACGCAGTATTTT.

The chain uses TRBV20-1 and TRBJ2-5; D not certain. The ends were cut back, 6 bases at V and 2 bases at J, with 10 bases in the middle. Per the germline V gene, CDR1 is DFQATT and CDR2 is SNEGSKA (reference sequence). This CDR3 comprises 12 residues. CDR3 amino acids: CSARPQQETQYF. The CDR3 DNA is TGCAGTGCAAGACCCCAGCAAGAGACCCAGTACTTC.

The V and J genes are TRBV7-3 and TRBJ2-1, with a possible D match to TRBD2 (6 bases). This CDR3 is built from 15 residues. Germline loops: CDR1 SGHTA, CDR2 FQGTGA. Between the trimmed V and J ends, which lost 8 bases and 3 bases, there was a span of 17 bases. The CDR3 coding sequence is TGTGCCAGCTCCCGGGGCAGGGAGGTCTACAATGAGCAGTTCTTC. It codes for CASSRGREVYNEQFF.

This clonotype was recorded a few times. V is TRBV5-1 and J is TRBJ1-5, with D possibly matching TRBD1 (6 bases). Trimming shortened V by 0 bases and J by 4 bases, and 8 bases separated the two germline ends. Per the germline V gene, CDR1 is SGHRS and CDR2 is YFSETQ. The CDR3 sequence is 14 residues long. The CDR3 region is CASSLGQENQPQHF. The CDR3 region has the DNA TGCGCCAGCAGCTTGGGACAGGAGAATCAGCCCCAGCATTTT.

This clonotype was found many times. This chain connects TRBV9 to TRBJ2-7, with 12 nucleotides matching TRBD2. The length of the CDR3 is 15 residues. The V gene end was trimmed by 4 bases and the J gene end by 2 bases; junction bases not matched to a gene: 4. Germline V gene lookup returns CDR1 SGDLS and CDR2 YYNGEE. The DNA of the CDR3 is TGTGCCAGCAGCCGAGGACTAGCGGGAACCTACGAGCAGTACTTC. It is translated as CASSRGLAGTYEQYF.

In this sample, this clonotype turned up many times. The CDR3 sequence is CASSQRTSGSNEQFF. DNA of the CDR3: TGTGCCAGCAGCCAAAGGACTAGCGGGAGTAATGAGCAGTTCTTC. The chain is built from TRBV7-2 and TRBJ2-1, with TRBD2 matching over 13 bases. Trimming at V came to 5 bases and at J to 7 bases, leaving 5 bases not matched to a gene. The CDR3 runs to 15 residues. CDR1 and CDR2 from the germline V gene are SGHTA and FQGNSA.

As concerns this clonotype: The junction differs from germline at one of its ends, possibly a read error. V gene TRBV3-1 combines with J gene TRBJ1-5; D perhaps matches TRBD1 (5 bases). Germline lookup yields CDR1 LGHDT and CDR2 YNNKEL (reference sequence). The CDR3 loop spans 15 amino acids. The CDR3 region has the DNA TGTGTCAGCAGCCCAGGAGGCCCCGGGGGTCAGCCCCAGCATTTT. Translation: CVSSPGGPGGQPQHF.

The chain uses TRBV20-1 and TRBJ2-4; D uncertain. V was pared by 6 bases and J by 0 bases, with 15 bases between. This CDR3 has 15 residues. CDR1 and CDR2 from the germline V gene are DFQATT and SNEGSKA (reference sequence). CDR3 bases: TGCAGTGCCCCGTACAGTGAACTAGCCAAAAACATTCAGTACTTC. Protein product: CSAPYSELAKNIQYF.

This chain links TRBV5-1 with TRBJ2-1, with TRBD1 matching 8 bases. The CDR3 totals 14 residues. Looked up from germline, CDR1 is SGHRS and CDR2 is YFSETQ. The J segment lost 7 bases and the V segment lost 4 bases, leaving 7 bases of the junction unmatched. CDR3: CASSVGQVENEQFF. The CDR3 region has the DNA TGCGCCAGCAGCGTGGGACAGGTCGAAAATGAGCAGTTCTTC.